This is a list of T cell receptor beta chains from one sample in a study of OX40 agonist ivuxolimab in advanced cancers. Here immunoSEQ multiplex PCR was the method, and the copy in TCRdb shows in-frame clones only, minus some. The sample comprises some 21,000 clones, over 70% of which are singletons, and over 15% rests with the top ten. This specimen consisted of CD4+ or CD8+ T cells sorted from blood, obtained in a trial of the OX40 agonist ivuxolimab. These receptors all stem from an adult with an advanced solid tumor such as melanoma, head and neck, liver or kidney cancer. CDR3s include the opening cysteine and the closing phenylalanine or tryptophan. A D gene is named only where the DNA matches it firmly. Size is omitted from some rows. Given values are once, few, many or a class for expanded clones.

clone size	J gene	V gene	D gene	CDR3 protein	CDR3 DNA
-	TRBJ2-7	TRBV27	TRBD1	CASSRTGTGLYYEQYF	TGTGCCAGCAGCCGGACCGGGACAGGGCTTTACTACGAGCAGTACTTC
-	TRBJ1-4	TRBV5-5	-	CASSSALGGATNEKLFF	TGTGCCAGCAGCTCAGCCCTGGGCGGGGCGACTAATGAAAAACTGTTTTTT
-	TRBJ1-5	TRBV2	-	CASRKGGFYQPQHF	TGTGCCAGCAGGAAGGGGGGCTTTTATCAGCCCCAGCATTTT
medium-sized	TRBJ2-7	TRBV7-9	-	CASSSPIDEQYF	TGTGCCAGCAGCTCCCCGATAGACGAGCAGTACTTC
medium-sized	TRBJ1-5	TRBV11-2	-	CASSLSQPQHF	TGTGCCAGCAGCTTAAGTCAGCCCCAGCATTTT
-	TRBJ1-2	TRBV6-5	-	CASSYGGSGYTF	TGTGCCAGCAGTTACGGGGGTTCTGGCTACACCTTC
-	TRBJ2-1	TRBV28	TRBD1	CASSLTGVYYNEQFF	TGTGCCAGCAGTTTGACAGGGGTATATTACAATGAGCAGTTCTTC
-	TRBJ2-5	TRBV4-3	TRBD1	CASSQDISKTGGEETQYF	TGCGCCAGCAGCCAAGATATATCGAAAACAGGGGGAGAAGAGACCCAGTACTTC
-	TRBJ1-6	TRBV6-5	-	CASSQFRTRNSPLHF	TGTGCCAGCAGTCAGTTTCGGACGCGGAATTCACCCCTCCACTTT
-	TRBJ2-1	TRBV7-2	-	CASSPVVGHNEQFF	TGTGCCAGCAGCCCCGTTGTCGGGCACAATGAGCAGTTCTTC
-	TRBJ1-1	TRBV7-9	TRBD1	CASSPDRGHTEAFF	TGTGCCAGCAGCCCCGACAGGGGGCACACTGAAGCTTTCTTT
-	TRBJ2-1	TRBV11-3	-	CASSLDRNEQFF	TGTGCCAGCAGCTTAGATCGCAATGAGCAGTTCTTC
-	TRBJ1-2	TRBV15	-	CATSGQENYGYTF	TGTGCCACCAGCGGGCAGGAAAACTATGGCTACACCTTC
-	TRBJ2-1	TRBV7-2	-	CASMGTSSYNEQFF	TGTGCCAGCATGGGGACATCCTCCTACAATGAGCAGTTCTTC
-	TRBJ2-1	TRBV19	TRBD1	CASSPPPGGRFNGQFF	TGTGCCAGTAGTCCTCCTCCAGGGGGCCGGTTTAATGGGCAGTTCTTC
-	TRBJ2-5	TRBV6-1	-	CASSGETQYF	TGTGCCAGCAGTGGGGAGACCCAGTACTTC
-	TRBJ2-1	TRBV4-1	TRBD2	CASSPSGGNEQFF	TGCGCCAGCAGCCCTTCGGGAGGGAATGAGCAGTTCTTC
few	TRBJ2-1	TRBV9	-	CASSVGGRLVRDEQFF	TGTGCCAGCAGCGTGGGGGGGCGGCTAGTTCGCGATGAGCAGTTCTTC
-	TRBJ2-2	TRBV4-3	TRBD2	CASSQVSGRGSGELFF	TGCGCCAGCAGCCAAGTGAGCGGGAGGGGGAGCGGGGAGCTGTTTTTT
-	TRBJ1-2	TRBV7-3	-	CASSDPGLSGYTF	TGTGCCAGCAGCGATCCGGGGTTGTCTGGCTACACCTTC
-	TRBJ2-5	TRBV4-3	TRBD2	CASSQGPRLRGQETQYF	TGCGCCAGCAGCCAAGGTCCGCGGTTGCGGGGGCAAGAGACCCAGTACTTC
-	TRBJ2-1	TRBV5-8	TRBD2	CASSLIRGSGGTNEQFF	TGTGCCAGCAGCTTGATTCGGGGTAGCGGGGGTACCAATGAGCAGTTCTTC
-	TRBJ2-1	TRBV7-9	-	CASSLGGADNEQFF	TGTGCCAGCAGCTTAGGGGGAGCCGACAATGAGCAGTTCTTC
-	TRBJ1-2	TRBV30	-	CAWSVTRGQGYTF	TGTGCCTGGAGTGTAACGCGAGGGCAAGGCTACACCTTC
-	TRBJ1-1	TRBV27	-	CASSLGGGTEAFF	TGTGCCAGCAGTTTAGGAGGGGGCACTGAAGCTTTCTTT
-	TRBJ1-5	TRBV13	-	CASSRGEGGVQPQHF	TGTGCCAGCAGCCGGGGCGAGGGCGGGGTACAGCCCCAGCATTTT
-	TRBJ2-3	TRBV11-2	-	CASSSTGTRLDTQYF	TGTGCCAGCAGCTCGACCGGGACACGACTGGATACGCAGTATTTT
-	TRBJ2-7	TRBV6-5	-	CASSYSFSDYEQYF	TGTGCCAGCAGTTACTCGTTTTCCGACTACGAGCAGTACTTC
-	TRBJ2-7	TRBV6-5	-	CASTPGRYEQYF	TGTGCCAGCACCCCGGGGAGGTACGAGCAGTACTTC
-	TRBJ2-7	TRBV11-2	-	CASSLSVGQTPYEQYF	TGTGCCAGCAGCTTATCGGTGGGGCAGACCCCCTACGAGCAGTACTTC
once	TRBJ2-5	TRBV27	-	CASRVGETQYF	TGTGCCAGCAGAGTAGGAGAGACCCAGTACTTC
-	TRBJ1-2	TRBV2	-	CASNGQGKSIYGYTF	TGTGCCAGCAACGGGCAGGGTAAAAGTATCTATGGCTACACCTTC
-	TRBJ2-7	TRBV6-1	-	CASSLVTSGGYEQYF	TGTGCCAGCAGCCTCGTTACCTCCGGCGGATACGAGCAGTACTTC
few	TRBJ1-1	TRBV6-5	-	CASSYSTVGQEAFF	TGTGCCAGCAGTTACTCGACGGTGGGACAAGAAGCTTTCTTT
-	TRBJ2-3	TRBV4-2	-	CASSQDRATFTDTQYF	TGTGCCAGCAGCCAAGATCGCGCGACTTTCACAGATACGCAGTATTTT
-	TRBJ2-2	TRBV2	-	CASSEVTGDTGELFF	TGTGCCAGCAGTGAGGTCACGGGCGACACCGGGGAGCTGTTTTTT
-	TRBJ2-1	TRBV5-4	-	CASSFIDRQDHEQFF	TGTGCCAGCAGCTTCATTGACAGACAAGATCATGAGCAGTTCTTC
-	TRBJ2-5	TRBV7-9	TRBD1	CASSLAGRGKEETQYF	TGTGCCAGCAGCTTAGCGGGCAGGGGGAAGGAAGAGACCCAGTACTTC
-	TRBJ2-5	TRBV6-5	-	CASSGETQYF	TGTGCCAGCAGTGGGGAGACCCAGTACTTC
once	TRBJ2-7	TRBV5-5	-	CASSQDWGTYEQYF	TGCGCCAGCAGCCAAGATTGGGGGACCTACGAGCAGTACTTC
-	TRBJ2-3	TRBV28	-	CASSFYGGTDTQYF	TGTGCCAGCAGTTTTTATGGGGGGACGGATACGCAGTATTTT
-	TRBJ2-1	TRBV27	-	CASSWGGGTSSYNEQFF	TGTGCCAGCAGTTGGGGCGGCGGGACCAGCTCCTACAATGAGCAGTTCTTC
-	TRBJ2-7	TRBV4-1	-	CASSQETGRNYEQYF	TGCGCCAGCAGCCAAGAGACAGGGAGGAACTACGAGCAGTACTTC
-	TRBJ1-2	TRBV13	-	CASSEAVPGYSYGYTF	TGTGCCAGCAGTGAAGCGGTTCCAGGGTACAGCTATGGCTACACCTTC
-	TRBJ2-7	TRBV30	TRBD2	CAWSETSGDEQYF	TGTGCCTGGAGCGAGACTAGCGGGGACGAGCAGTACTTC
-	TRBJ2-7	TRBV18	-	CASSVGPEGSYEQYF	TGTGCCAGCAGCGTGGGGCCGGAGGGATCCTACGAGCAGTACTTC
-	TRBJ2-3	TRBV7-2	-	CASSLDGPLDTQYF	TGTGCCAGCAGCTTAGACGGCCCTCTGGATACGCAGTATTTT
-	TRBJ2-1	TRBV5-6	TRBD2	CASSFAGVSNEQFF	TGTGCCAGCAGCTTCGCGGGAGTAAGCAATGAGCAGTTCTTC